This T cell receptor (beta chain) was sequenced in a study of blood T cell repertoires in COVID-19 (dated by TCRdb to 2020 to 2021). Concerning the study at large: Samples from collaborators originated in the United States, Italy and Spain and spanned both the acute and convalescent phases of COVID-19. The sample metadata nearly always contained a de-identified subject ID, COVID-19 status, age in years and sex. Where available, HLA class I and class II types were taken from metadata supplied by the sample provider and were not determined by assay-based typing. Subjects who had been exposed to COVID-19, were actively infected with it, or had recovered from it provided the deeply sampled blood TCRbeta repertoires that made up the dataset. The material from the prospective study consisted of cDNA or gDNA derived from T cells, B-cell-depleted T cells, or PBMCs. The repertoires were released in a freely available public database meant as a resource for research on the immune response to SARS-CoV-2. The samples were drawn from the first 160 participants of the ongoing ImmuneRACE study and from 950 to 1,500 subjects provided by 6 global collaborators.

The immunoSEQ Assay, a bias-controlled multiplex PCR, was used to amplify TCRbeta CDR3 regions from genomic DNA. Per the authors' processing: The number of nucleated cells in each sample was estimated by amplification of reference gene primers within the assay. Sequence reads were collapsed and filtered to measure the absolute abundance of every unique TCRbeta CDR3 rearrangement. For each sample, productive Simpson clonality was calculated as the square root of Simpson's diversity index over productive rearrangements. Entries here come from immuneACCESS through TCRdb and include only in-frame sequences with V and J called. Some clones fail to appear in such tables; in the studies checked, an unresolved V gene covers under half of the shortfall, and the cause of the remainder is unknown. V and J calls and clone size are as listed in that table; D and trimming were resolved from the DNA. The table for this sample lists about 79,000 clones; around 90% of them were counted only once. The leading ten clones occupy approximately 4.5% of the sample.

What the work shows at the level of the full study, not this receptor alone: The quantity of clinical and demographic metadata differed by source and by participant and was supplied without curation.

Collaborating institutions collected whole blood in K2EDTA tubes following their own protocols. Collaborator samples were shipped for TCRbeta analysis as frozen whole blood, isolated PBMCs, or DNA extracted from either sample type. This clone was detected once. Its target antigen remains unknown. No much larger clone is present one base from it, and per-base qualities are unavailable. V is shortened by 3 bases, J by 0 bases, and the region joining them spans 5 bases. Sequences LGHNT (CDR1) and FRNRAP (CDR2) are obtained from the germline V gene. From the cysteine up to the phenylalanine, the CDR3 has a length of 13 residues. Only the CDR3 part of the read is kept: 39 bases, read in frame from the first base.

The chain is encoded by TRBV12-5 joined to TRBJ1-1; the D gene assignment is ambiguous. This clonotype was sampled from a man aged 45 to 65 with active COVID-19. Sequenced: peripheral blood. This receptor has the CDR3 CASGFLLNTEAFF. The DNA is TGTGCTAGTGGTTTTTTATTGAACACTGAAGCTTTCTTT.